The rows below give T cell receptor beta chains drawn from one sample of a study of beta chain features in type 1 diabetes. Sequencing used immunoSEQ multiplex PCR; TCRdb keeps in-frame clones, though not all of them. The sample holds 150,000 to 200,000 clones, around 63% seen once. Sequencing was performed on naive CD4+ T cells from blood. These receptors came from a man aged 30-40 years with type 1 diabetes. Each CDR3 is given with its conserved first and last residue. The D gene is left open where the match is weak.

D,V,J,CDR3
TRBD2,TRBV6-5,TRBJ2-3,CAASAGPGDTQYF
.,TRBV7-9,TRBJ2-5,CASTTGQETQYF
TRBD1,TRBV18,TRBJ2-5,CASSRNRDSQETQYF
.,TRBV28,TRBJ1-6,CASSGGTDNSPLHF
TRBD1,TRBV4-3,TRBJ2-7,CASSPGQGAASYEQYF
.,TRBV29-1,TRBJ1-1,CSVEVVVGTEAFF
.,TRBV9,TRBJ1-6,CASSVGTGSPLHF
.,TRBV7-9,TRBJ2-5,CASSPITETQYF
.,TRBV4-1,TRBJ2-7,CASSHPAAGTYEQYF
TRBD1,TRBV5-4,TRBJ2-1,CASSSGTGWNEQFF
TRBD2,TRBV29-1,TRBJ2-1,CSVEDLLAGHYNEQFF
.,TRBV7-2,TRBJ1-5,CASSSGEQPQHF
.,TRBV7-9,TRBJ2-3,CASSLVRDTQYF
.,TRBV9,TRBJ1-1,CASSSDTNTEAFF
.,TRBV29-1,TRBJ2-3,CSVIQGGGTQYF
.,TRBV18,TRBJ2-7,CASSPQDNSYEQYF
.,TRBV18,TRBJ2-5,CASSPDREETQYF
TRBD1,TRBV29-1,TRBJ1-1,CSATGAEAFF
.,TRBV4-1,TRBJ1-2,CASSQVQGRSPKDYGYTF
.,TRBV30,TRBJ1-3,CAWSESLMGGNTIYF
.,TRBV7-9,TRBJ1-1,CASSSPNGNTEAFF
.,TRBV7-9,TRBJ2-5,CASSIPTELQETQYF
.,TRBV7-9,TRBJ2-5,CASSRNHQETQYF
TRBD1,TRBV19,TRBJ2-1,CASSSQTGGLNEQFF
.,TRBV30,TRBJ1-6,CAWSVVGLSGNSPLHF
.,TRBV7-9,TRBJ2-3,CASSHKVAERDTQYF
.,TRBV27,TRBJ1-6,CASSRPPHNSPLHF
.,TRBV28,TRBJ2-7,CASSPGTPGKSQYF
.,TRBV9,TRBJ1-1,CASSRGGTEAFF
TRBD2,TRBV7-2,TRBJ2-7,CASSWTSGGAHEQYF
.,TRBV5-1,TRBJ2-1,CASSPSDNNEQFF
TRBD2,TRBV25-1,TRBJ2-7,CASSLLRGGRYEQYF
.,TRBV11-2,TRBJ2-3,CASSSNHGGPDTQYF
.,TRBV29-1,TRBJ2-3,CSVVGDTDTQYF
.,TRBV5-1,TRBJ1-5,CASSLSGEGNQPQHF
.,TRBV18,TRBJ1-1,CASLVGLNTEAFF
TRBD2,TRBV18,TRBJ2-5,CASFPTSGVTEETQYF
.,TRBV20-1,TRBJ1-1,CSASQGTEAFF
.,TRBV5-1,TRBJ2-3,CASSLTQGAPDTQYF
.,TRBV18,TRBJ2-1,CASSPLESSYNEQFF
.,TRBV10-3,TRBJ2-3,CAIKGSADTQYF
TRBD2,TRBV7-2,TRBJ2-5,CASSFAGLAEETQYF
.,TRBV9,TRBJ2-1,CASSVGAGTPSYNEQFF
.,TRBV18,TRBJ2-6,CASSPGISGANVLTF
TRBD1,TRBV9,TRBJ1-1,CASSETGTGRGEAFF
.,TRBV29-1,TRBJ2-7,CSVSPARGSSYEQYF
.,TRBV29-1,TRBJ1-4,CSVEDRKGVNEKLFF